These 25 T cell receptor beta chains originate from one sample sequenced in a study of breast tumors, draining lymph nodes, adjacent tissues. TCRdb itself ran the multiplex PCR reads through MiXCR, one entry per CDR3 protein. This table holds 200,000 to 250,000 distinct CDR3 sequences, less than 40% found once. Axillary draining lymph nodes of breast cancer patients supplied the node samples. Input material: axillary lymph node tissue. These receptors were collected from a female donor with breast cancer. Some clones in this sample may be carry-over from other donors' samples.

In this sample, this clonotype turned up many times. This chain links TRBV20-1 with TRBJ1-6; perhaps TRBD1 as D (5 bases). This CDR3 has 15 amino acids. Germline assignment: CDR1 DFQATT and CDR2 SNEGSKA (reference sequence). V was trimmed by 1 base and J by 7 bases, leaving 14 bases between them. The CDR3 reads CSARVGGLGNSPLHF. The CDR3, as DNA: TGCAGTGCTAGAGTGGGGGGGTTAGGGAATTCACCCCTCCACTTT.

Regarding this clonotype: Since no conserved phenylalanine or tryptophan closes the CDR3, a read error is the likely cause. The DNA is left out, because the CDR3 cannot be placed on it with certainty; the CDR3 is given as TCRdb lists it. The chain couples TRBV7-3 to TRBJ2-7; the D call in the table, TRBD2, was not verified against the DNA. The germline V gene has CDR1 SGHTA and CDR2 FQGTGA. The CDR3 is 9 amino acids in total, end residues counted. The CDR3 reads CARGTVNLA.

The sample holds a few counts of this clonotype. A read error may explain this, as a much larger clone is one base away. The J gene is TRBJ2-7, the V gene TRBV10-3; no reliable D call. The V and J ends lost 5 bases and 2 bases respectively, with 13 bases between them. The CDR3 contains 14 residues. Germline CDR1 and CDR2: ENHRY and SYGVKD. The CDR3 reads CAISLTDSPYEQYF. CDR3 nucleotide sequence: TGTGCCATCAGTCTGACGGATAGTCCCTACGAGCAGTACTTC.

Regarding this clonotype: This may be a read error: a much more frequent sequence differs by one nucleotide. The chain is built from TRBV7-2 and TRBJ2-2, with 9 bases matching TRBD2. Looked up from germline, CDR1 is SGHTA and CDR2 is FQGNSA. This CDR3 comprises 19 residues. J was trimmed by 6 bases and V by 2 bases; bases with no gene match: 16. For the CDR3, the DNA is TGTGCCAGCAGCTTAAGGGCGGGGGGGCCGGGTCAAAACCCCGGGGAGCTGTTTTTT. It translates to CASSLRAGGPGQNPGELFF.

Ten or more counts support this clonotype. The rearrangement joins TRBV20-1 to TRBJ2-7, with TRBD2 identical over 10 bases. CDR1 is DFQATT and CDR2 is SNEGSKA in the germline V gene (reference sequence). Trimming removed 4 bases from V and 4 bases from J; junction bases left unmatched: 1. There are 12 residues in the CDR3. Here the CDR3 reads CSATSGGYEQYF. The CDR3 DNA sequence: TGCAGTGCTACTAGCGGGGGATACGAGCAGTACTTC.

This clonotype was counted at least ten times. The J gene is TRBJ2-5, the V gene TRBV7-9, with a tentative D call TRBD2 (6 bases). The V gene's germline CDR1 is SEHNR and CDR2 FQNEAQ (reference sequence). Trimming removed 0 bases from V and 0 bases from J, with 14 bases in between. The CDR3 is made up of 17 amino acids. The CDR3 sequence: CASSLAGAGRYQETQYF. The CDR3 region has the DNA TGTGCCAGCAGCTTAGCAGGGGCGGGAAGGTACCAAGAGACCCAGTACTTC.

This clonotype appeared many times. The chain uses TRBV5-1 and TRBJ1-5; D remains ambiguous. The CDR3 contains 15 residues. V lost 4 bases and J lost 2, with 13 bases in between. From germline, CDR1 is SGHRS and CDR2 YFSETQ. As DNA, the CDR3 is TGCGCCAGCAGCCCAGGCGGGAGAGGCAATCAGCCCCAGCATTTT. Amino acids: CASSPGGRGNQPQHF.

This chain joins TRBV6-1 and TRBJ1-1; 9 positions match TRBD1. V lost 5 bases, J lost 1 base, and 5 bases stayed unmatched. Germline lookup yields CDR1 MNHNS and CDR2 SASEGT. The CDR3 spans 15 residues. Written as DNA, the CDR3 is TGTGCCAGCAGTCCCCCACAGGGGGCGAACACTGAAGCTTTCTTT. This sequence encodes CASSPPQGANTEAFF.

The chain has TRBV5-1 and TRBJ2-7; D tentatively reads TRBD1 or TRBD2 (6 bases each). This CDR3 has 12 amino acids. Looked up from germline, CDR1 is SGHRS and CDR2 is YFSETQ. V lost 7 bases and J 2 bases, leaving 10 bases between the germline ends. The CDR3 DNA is TGCGCCAGCGCCGGGGGCACCTACGAGCAGTACTTC. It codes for CASAGGTYEQYF.

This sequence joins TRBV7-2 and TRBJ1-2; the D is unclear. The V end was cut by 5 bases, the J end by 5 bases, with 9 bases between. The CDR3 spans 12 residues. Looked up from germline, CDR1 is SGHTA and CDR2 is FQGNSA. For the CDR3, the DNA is TGTGCCAGCAGCAAAGGGATTTATGGCTACACCTTC. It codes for CASSKGIYGYTF.

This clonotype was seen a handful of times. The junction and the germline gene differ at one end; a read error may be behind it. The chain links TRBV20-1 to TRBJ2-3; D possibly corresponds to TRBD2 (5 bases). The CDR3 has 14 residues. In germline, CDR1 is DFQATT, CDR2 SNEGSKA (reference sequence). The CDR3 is CSAPLIASTATQYF. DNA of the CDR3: TGCAGTGCCCCCTTGATAGCTAGCACAGCTACGCAGTATTTT.

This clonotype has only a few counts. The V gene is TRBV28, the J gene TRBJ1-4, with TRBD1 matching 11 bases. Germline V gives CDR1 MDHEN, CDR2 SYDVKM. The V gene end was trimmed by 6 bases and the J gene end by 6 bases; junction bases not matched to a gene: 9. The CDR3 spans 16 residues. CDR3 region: CASSPNPGQGDEKLFF. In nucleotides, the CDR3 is TGTGCCAGCAGCCCGAATCCGGGACAGGGGGATGAAAAACTGTTTTTT.

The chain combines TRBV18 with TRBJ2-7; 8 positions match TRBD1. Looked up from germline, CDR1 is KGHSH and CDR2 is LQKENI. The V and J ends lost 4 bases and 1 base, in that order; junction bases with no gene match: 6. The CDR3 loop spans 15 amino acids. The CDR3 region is CASSLERQGSYEQYF. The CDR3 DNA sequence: TGTGCCAGCTCACTAGAACGACAGGGGTCCTACGAGCAGTACTTC.

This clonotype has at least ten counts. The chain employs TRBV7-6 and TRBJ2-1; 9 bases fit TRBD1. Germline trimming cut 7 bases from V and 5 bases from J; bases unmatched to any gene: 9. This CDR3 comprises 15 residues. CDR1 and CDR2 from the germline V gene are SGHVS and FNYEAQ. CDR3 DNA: TGTGCCAGCACCGGGACAGGGAATTCTGACAATGAGCAGTTCTTC. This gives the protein CASTGTGNSDNEQFF. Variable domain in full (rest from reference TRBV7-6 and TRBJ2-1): GAGVSQSPRYKVTKRGQDVALRCDPISGHVSLYWYRQALGQGPEFLTYFNYEAQQDKSGLPNDRFSAERPEGSISTLTIQRTEQRDSAMYRCASTGTGNSDNEQFFGPGTRLTVL.

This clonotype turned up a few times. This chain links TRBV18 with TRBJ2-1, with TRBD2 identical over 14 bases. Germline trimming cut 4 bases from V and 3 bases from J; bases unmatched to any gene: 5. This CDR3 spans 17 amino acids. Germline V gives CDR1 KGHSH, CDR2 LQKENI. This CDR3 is CASSLGTSGSFYNEQFF. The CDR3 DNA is TGTGCCAGCTCACTAGGGACTAGCGGGAGCTTCTACAATGAGCAGTTCTTC.

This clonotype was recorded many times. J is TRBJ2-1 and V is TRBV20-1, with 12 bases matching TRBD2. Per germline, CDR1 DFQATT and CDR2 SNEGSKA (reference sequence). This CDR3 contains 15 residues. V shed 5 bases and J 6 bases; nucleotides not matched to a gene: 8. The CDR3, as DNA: TGCAGTGCTTCTCAGACTAGCGGGAGAGGCAATGAGCAGTTCTTC. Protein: CSASQTSGRGNEQFF.

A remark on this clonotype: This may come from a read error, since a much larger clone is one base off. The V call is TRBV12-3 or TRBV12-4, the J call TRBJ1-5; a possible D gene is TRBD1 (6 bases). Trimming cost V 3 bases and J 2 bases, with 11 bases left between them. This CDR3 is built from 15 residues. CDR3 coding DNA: TGTGCCAGCAGTTTCGCCGGGGGCGGCAATCAGCCCCAGCATTTT. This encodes CASSFAGGGNQPQHF.

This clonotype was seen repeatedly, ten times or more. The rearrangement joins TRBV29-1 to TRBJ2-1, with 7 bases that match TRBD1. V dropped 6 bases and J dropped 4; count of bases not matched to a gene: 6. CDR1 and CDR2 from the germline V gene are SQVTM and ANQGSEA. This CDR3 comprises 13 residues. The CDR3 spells CSVTGTVYNEQFF. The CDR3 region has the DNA TGCAGCGTCACCGGGACAGTATACAATGAGCAGTTCTTC.

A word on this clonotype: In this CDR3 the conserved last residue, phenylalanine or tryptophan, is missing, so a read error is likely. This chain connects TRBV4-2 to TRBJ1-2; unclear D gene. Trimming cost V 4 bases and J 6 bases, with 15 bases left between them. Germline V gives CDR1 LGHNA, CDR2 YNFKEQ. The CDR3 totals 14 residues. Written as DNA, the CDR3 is TGTGCCAGCAGCCTAGATGGGGTTGGGAATGGCTACACCTAC. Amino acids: CASSLDGVGNGYTY.

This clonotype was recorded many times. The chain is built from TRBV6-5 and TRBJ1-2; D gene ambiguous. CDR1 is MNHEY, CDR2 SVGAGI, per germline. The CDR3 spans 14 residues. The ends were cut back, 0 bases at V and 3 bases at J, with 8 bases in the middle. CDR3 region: CASSYSRGYYGYTF. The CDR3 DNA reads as TGTGCCAGCAGTTACTCGAGAGGGTACTATGGCTACACCTTC.

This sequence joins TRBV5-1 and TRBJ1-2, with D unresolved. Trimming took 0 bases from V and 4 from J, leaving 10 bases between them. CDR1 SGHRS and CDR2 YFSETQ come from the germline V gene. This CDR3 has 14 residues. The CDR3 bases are TGCGCCAGCAGCTTGGCCACGGGTCCCTATGGCTACACCTTC. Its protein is CASSLATGPYGYTF.

CDR3 bases: TGTGCCAGCGTTGGGTGGGGGTACGAGCAGTACTTC. Translation gives CASVGWGYEQYF. This chain connects TRBV2 to TRBJ2-7; D may be TRBD1 or TRBD2 (5 bases each). Germline V lookup: CDR1 SNHLY, CDR2 FYNNEI. CDR3 length: 12 amino acids. V was pared by 8 bases and J by 4 bases, with 12 bases between.

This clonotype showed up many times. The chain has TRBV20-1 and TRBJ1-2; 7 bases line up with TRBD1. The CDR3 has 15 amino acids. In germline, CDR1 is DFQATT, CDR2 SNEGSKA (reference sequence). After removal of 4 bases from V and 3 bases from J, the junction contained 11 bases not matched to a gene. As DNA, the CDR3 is TGCAGTGCTAACCCCCCTACCGGGACAGACTATGGCTACACCTTC. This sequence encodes CSANPPTGTDYGYTF.

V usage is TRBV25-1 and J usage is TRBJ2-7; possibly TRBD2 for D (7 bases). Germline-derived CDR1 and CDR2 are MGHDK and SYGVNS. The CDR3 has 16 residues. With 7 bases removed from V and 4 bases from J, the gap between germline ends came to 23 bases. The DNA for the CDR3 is TGTGCCAGCACTCTTAAGGGGGGGATAGGGCCTTACGAGCAGTACTTC. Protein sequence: CASTLKGGIGPYEQYF.

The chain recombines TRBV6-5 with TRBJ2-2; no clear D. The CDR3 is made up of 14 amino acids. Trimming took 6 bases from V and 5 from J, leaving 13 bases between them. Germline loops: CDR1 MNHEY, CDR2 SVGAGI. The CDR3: CASRHLIGTGELFF. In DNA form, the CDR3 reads TGTGCCAGCAGGCACCTCATCGGTACCGGGGAGCTGTTTTTT.